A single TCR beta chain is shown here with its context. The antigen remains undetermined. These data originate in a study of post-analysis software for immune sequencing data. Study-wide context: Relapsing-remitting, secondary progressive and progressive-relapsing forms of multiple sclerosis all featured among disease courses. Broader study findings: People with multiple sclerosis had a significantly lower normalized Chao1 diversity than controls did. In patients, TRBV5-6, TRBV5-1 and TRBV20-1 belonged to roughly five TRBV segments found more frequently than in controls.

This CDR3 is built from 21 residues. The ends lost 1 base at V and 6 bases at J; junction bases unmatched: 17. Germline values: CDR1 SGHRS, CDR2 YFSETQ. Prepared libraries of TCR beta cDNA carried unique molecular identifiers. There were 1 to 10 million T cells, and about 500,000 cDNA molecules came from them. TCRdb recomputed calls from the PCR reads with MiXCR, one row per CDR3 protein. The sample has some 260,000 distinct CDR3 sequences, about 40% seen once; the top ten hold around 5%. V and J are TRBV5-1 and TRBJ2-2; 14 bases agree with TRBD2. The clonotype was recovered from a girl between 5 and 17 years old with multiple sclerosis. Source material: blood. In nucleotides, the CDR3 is TGCGCCAGCAGCTTGAAGAAGGGACTAGCGGGAGAAGAATATGTGGCCGGGGAGCTGTTTTTT. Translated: CASSLKKGLAGEEYVAGELFF.